This TCR beta chain comes out of a study of CD8 T cells in Susac syndrome. Study at large: Patients with Susac syndrome were therapy-naive, on corticosteroids, or on intravenous immunoglobulin alone at blood draw.

The length of the CDR3 is 15 residues. Germline lookup yields CDR1 SGHRS and CDR2 YFSETQ. Between the trimmed V and J ends, which lost 0 bases and 7 bases, there was a span of 13 bases. When the RNA was reverse transcribed, random hexamers were used with an input of about 0.5 to 1 ug. TCRdb itself ran the immunoSEQ multiplex PCR reads through MiXCR, one entry per CDR3 protein. This table has about 180,000 distinct CDR3 sequences, 85% to 95% appearing once. This clonotype showed up just once. The source material was CD4+ T cells from PBMCs. The receptor was isolated from a human donor with Susac syndrome. The gene calls are TRBV5-1 and TRBJ2-2; D ambiguous. The chain's CDR3 is CASSLAIGLNGELFF. Here the CDR3 DNA reads TGCGCCAGCAGCTTGGCCATCGGGTTGAACGGGGAGCTGTTTTTT.